This T cell receptor (beta chain) stems from a study of blood T cell repertoires in COVID-19. The wider study: The analysed material was cDNA or gDNA that came from T cells, B-cell-depleted T cells, or PBMCs.

This table comes from immunoSEQ multiplex PCR, and its TCRdb copy is limited to in-frame clones, with some not included. The data contain approximately 170,000 clones, just under 85% of them singletons. Germline CDR1 and CDR2: SQVTM and ANQGSEA. V lost 2 bases and J lost 8, with 12 bases in between. The CDR3 has 12 residues. The source of this sequence is a man aged 40-49 years who had recovered from COVID-19. The chain combines TRBV29-1 with TRBJ1-2, with D unresolved. The sample comprised peripheral blood. CDR3 in amino acids: CSVELQVGGYTF. DNA of the CDR3: TGCAGCGTTGAACTGCAGGTCGGAGGCTACACCTTC.